This TCR beta chain appears in the sequencing data of a study of blood T cell repertoires in COVID-19. Study-wide context: Specimens from acute and convalescent COVID-19 originated in the United States, Italy and Spain. Sources were T cells, B-cell-depleted T cells, or PBMCs; the material itself was cDNA or gDNA.

Assay used: immunoSEQ multiplex PCR; TCRdb lists only in-frame clones, some missing. The profile shows about 50,000 clones, 86% of them singletons. The V gene's germline CDR1 is LGHDT and CDR2 YNNKEL (reference sequence). This CDR3 has 13 residues. V lost 1 base, J lost 5 bases, and 9 bases lay in between. The sample consisted of peripheral blood. The chain employs TRBV3-1 (or the pseudogene TRBV3-2) and TRBJ2-7, with TRBD1 as a possible D gene (6 bases). The origin of this receptor is a man older than 75 with active COVID-19. CDR3 amino acids: CASSQVRGNEQYF. In DNA, the CDR3 is TGTGCCAGCAGCCAAGTTAGGGGGAACGAGCAGTACTTC.